This entry is about one T cell receptor (beta chain). The CDR3 totals 15 residues. CDR1 and CDR2 from the germline V gene are SGHTA and FQGNSA. V dropped 1 base and J dropped 4; count of bases not matched to a gene: 6. The sample is drawn from a study of cytomegalovirus exposure and HLA in healthy donors. Primers: 60 Vbeta forward and 13 Jbeta reverse. Generated by immunoSEQ multiplex PCR, the TCRdb table keeps only in-frame clones and is missing some. Of roughly 90,000 clones in the sample, 82% were seen once. The chain employs TRBV7-2 and TRBJ2-7, with 8 bases matching TRBD2. What was sequenced was PBMCs. The sequence was obtained from a man aged 25-45 years in good health and CMV-seropositive. The CDR3 loop reads CASSLDAGGPYEQYF. CDR3 nucleotides: TGTGCCAGCAGCTTAGATGCGGGAGGCCCTTACGAGCAGTACTTC.